Below are 6 T cell receptor beta chains sequenced from a single sample in a study of graft-versus-host responses after intestinal transplantation. These receptors have no identified antigens. TCRdb's copy holds only in-frame clones and misses some; the assay was immunoSEQ multiplex PCR. Here the sample spans tens of thousands of clones, 85% to 90% being singletons. The sample was unstimulated CD4+ T cells sorted from spleen or lymph node cells, taken before intestinal transplant. All receptors derive from a human donor who received an intestinal transplant.

This clone has just one count. The chain uses TRBV7-2 and TRBJ1-2; D uncertain. The CDR3 loop spans 13 amino acids. V was pared by 2 bases and J by 4 bases, with 8 bases between. The V gene's germline CDR1 is SGHTA and CDR2 FQGNSA. This chain's CDR3 is CASSLPGSYGYTF. The CDR3 bases are TGTGCCAGCAGCTTACCGGGGTCCTATGGCTACACCTTC.

The chain joins TRBV5-6 to TRBJ1-3; 7 bases map to TRBD1. V dropped 0 bases and J dropped 0; count of bases not matched to a gene: 6. This CDR3 has 17 residues. CDR1 SGHDT and CDR2 YYEEEE come from the germline V gene. The CDR3 region has the DNA TGTGCCAGCAGCTTGGAAGGGACAGCCTACTCTGGAAACACCATATATTTT. As protein: CASSLEGTAYSGNTIYF.

This chain uses TRBV28 with TRBJ2-3, with 10 nucleotides matching TRBD2. The CDR3 spans 14 residues. V trimming: 3 bases; J trimming: 7 bases; junction bases outside the gene matches: 4. In germline, CDR1 is MDHEN, CDR2 SYDVKM. The CDR3 region has the DNA TGTGCCAGCAGTTTTCTAGCGGGAGACTATACGCAGTATTTT. Amino acids: CASSFLAGDYTQYF.

This rearrangement joins TRBV2 to TRBJ1-4; D is undetermined. There are 15 residues in the CDR3. V lost 7 bases and J lost 2, with 14 bases in between. CDR1 is SNHLY, CDR2 FYNNEI, per germline. The CDR3 sequence is CASTGPSATNEKLFF. The DNA of the CDR3 is TGTGCCAGCACCGGCCCATCAGCGACTAATGAAAAACTGTTTTTT.

Note on this clone: Other DNA sequences of this sample code for an identical CDR3. The chain links TRBV5-1 to TRBJ2-3; D is undetermined. This CDR3 comprises 14 residues. CDR1 SGHRS and CDR2 YFSETQ come from the germline V gene. With 0 bases removed from V and 6 bases from J, the gap between germline ends came to 11 bases. The CDR3 loop reads CASSLAGYTDTQYF. CDR3 DNA sequence: TGCGCCAGCAGCTTGGCCGGGTATACTGATACGCAGTATTTT.

This clone came up once. The chain carries TRBV7-2 and TRBJ2-7; 13 bases are a match to TRBD2. J lost 6 bases, V lost 5 bases, and 7 bases had no gene match. CDR1 and CDR2 (germline): SGHTA, FQGNSA. CDR3 size: 15 residues. This CDR3 reads CASSPGGLAGLEQYF. CDR3 DNA: TGTGCCAGCAGCCCCGGGGGACTAGCGGGGCTCGAGCAGTACTTC.